Shown below are 30 T cell receptor beta chains from a single sample sequenced in a study of blood T cells in healthy people across ages. The use of a sample-barcoded 5' primer and a J-beta primer mix characterized a second PCR of about 7 to 12 cycles. In TCRdb, the 5' RACE reads were re-called with MiXCR into one record per CDR3 protein. The table includes approximately 730,000 distinct CDR3 sequences, roughly 50% detected once. The sample comprised blood. The receptors come from a man older than 75 in good health.

This chain links TRBV12-3 or TRBV12-4 with TRBJ1-2, with D tentatively TRBD1 (5 bases). The CDR3 has 14 amino acids. Trimming removed 7 bases from V and 8 bases from J, with 20 bases in between. In DNA form, the CDR3 reads TGTGCCAGCAACCCCGGGGGGGACCTCACGGGCTACACCTTC. This codes for CASNPGGDLTGYTF.

As DNA, the CDR3 is TGTGCCAGCAGCCAACAGGGTGGGTCTCAGCCCCAGCATTTT. It translates to CASSQQGGSQPQHF. The chain carries TRBV3-1 and TRBJ1-5, with a weak D call TRBD1 (5 bases). Germline CDR1 is LGHDT and CDR2 is YNNKEL (reference sequence). CDR3 length: 14 residues. The V gene lost 2 bases and the J gene lost 6 bases, with 11 bases spanning the gap. Combining the CDR3 with reference TRBV3-1 and TRBJ1-5 gives the whole variable domain DTAVSQTPKYLVTQMGNDKSIKCEQNLGHDTMYWYKQDSKKFLKIMFSYNNKELIINETVPNRFSPKSPDKAHLNLHINSLELGDSAVYFCASSQQGGSQPQHFGDGTRLSIL.

On this clonotype itself: At one end the junction does not follow the germline gene, possibly because of a read error. The chain joins TRBV10-3 to TRBJ2-1, with 11 bases that match TRBD2. The CDR3 extends over 17 amino acids. Germline CDR1 and CDR2: ENHRY and SYGVKD. In nucleotides, the CDR3 is TGTGCCATCAGTGAGGCGACTAGCGGGAATCCCCGCAATGAGCGGTTCTTC. Translation: CAISEATSGNPRNERFF.

This clonotype appeared a few times. V gene TRBV25-1 combines with J gene TRBJ1-4; D is uncertain. Germline V gene sequence: CDR1 MGHDK, CDR2 SYGVNS. V was trimmed by 6 bases and J by 8 bases, leaving 16 bases between them. The CDR3 loop spans 14 amino acids. In DNA, the CDR3 is TGTGCCAGCAGCCCCAGCCCCGGAGAGGAAAAACTGTTTTTT. Protein: CASSPSPGEEKLFF.

The chain employs TRBV28 and TRBJ2-7; 11 bases map to TRBD2. CDR1 is MDHEN and CDR2 is SYDVKM in the germline V gene. This CDR3 has 17 residues. With 5 bases clipped from V and 3 bases from J, the junction kept 12 bases outside the gene matches. The CDR3 DNA reads as TGTGCCAGCAGTCCACTGATTACTAGCGGGAGTCTCTACGAGCAGTACTTC. Its translation is CASSPLITSGSLYEQYF.

This clonotype was detected once. J is TRBJ2-5 and V is TRBV12-3 or TRBV12-4; D is undetermined. The germline V and J ends were trimmed by 2 bases and 3 bases, with 13 bases remaining between them. This CDR3 comprises 15 residues. The CDR3 DNA follows: TGTGCCAGCAGTTTAAAGCGACCAAACGAAGAGACCCAGTACTTC. Amino acids: CASSLKRPNEETQYF.

The chain links TRBV5-1 to TRBJ2-3, with D uncertain. The CDR3 runs 14 residues. With 4 bases removed from V and 4 bases from J, the gap between germline ends came to 13 bases. The germline V gene encodes CDR1 SGHRS and CDR2 YFSETQ. CDR3 loop: CASSLMMGSDTQYF. CDR3 DNA: TGCGCCAGCAGCCTGATGATGGGTTCAGATACGCAGTATTTT.

This clonotype was counted only a few times. The chain joins TRBV12-3 or TRBV12-4 to TRBJ2-5; weak D call: TRBD1 (5 bases). The CDR3 contains 14 residues. Between the trimmed V and J ends, which lost 3 bases and 4 bases, there was a span of 12 bases. The CDR3 DNA sequence: TGTGCCAGCAGTTTTGTGGGGCCTTCAGAGACCCAGTACTTC. Protein sequence: CASSFVGPSETQYF.

Points on this clonotype: A junction end diverges from the germline sequence, so it may reflect a read error. This chain joins TRBV12-3 or TRBV12-4 and TRBJ2-7; 9 bases are a match to TRBD1. The CDR3 covers 16 residues. CDR3 coding DNA: TGTGCCGGCAGGTCGACGGGACAGGGTGACTCCTACGAGCAGTACTTC. It specifies CAGRSTGQGDSYEQYF.

This chain uses TRBV7-3 with TRBJ2-1; 10 positions match TRBD2. Germline CDR1 is SGHTA and CDR2 is FQGTGA. With V trimmed by 6 bases and J by 5 bases, 10 bases remained unmatched. CDR3 length: 16 amino acids. The DNA for the CDR3 is TGTGCCAGCAGGCTTACCGGGACTAGCGTCCACAATGAGCAGTTCTTC. Translated: CASRLTGTSVHNEQFF.

The rearrangement uses TRBV7-2 and TRBJ2-7, with TRBD1 matching 9 bases. V lost 1 base to trimming and J lost 3 bases; unmatched junction nucleotides: 4. Germline CDR1 SGHTA, CDR2 FQGNSA. The CDR3 consists of 15 residues. CDR3 region: CASSLDRQGGYEQYF. CDR3 sequence (DNA): TGTGCCAGCAGCTTAGACCGACAGGGGGGCTACGAGCAGTACTTC.

The J gene is TRBJ1-1, the V gene TRBV5-1, with D possibly TRBD1 on 5 matching bases. Per the germline V gene, CDR1 is SGHRS and CDR2 is YFSETQ. V lost 4 bases and J lost 4, with 20 bases in between. The CDR3 sequence is 16 residues long. Here the CDR3 reads CASSPILTEGSTEAFF. In nucleotides, the CDR3 is TGCGCCAGCAGCCCGATTCTGACAGAAGGGTCCACTGAAGCTTTCTTT.

The chain couples TRBV9 to TRBJ2-1; 13 positions match TRBD2. CDR1 and CDR2 (germline): SGDLS, YYNGEE. V lost 4 bases, J lost 9 bases, and 10 bases stayed unmatched. The CDR3 spans 16 residues. The CDR3 spells CASSHGTSGILPEQFF. The CDR3 region has the DNA TGTGCCAGCAGCCATGGGACTAGCGGGATCCTTCCTGAGCAGTTCTTC.

V usage is TRBV12-3 or TRBV12-4 and J usage is TRBJ2-7; D remains unclear. The CDR3 spans 16 residues. Deletions cut 1 base from V and 0 bases from J, with 13 bases between. The CDR3 spells CASSLGQKASSYEQYF. The CDR3 DNA follows: TGTGCCAGCAGTTTAGGGCAGAAGGCCAGCTCCTACGAGCAGTACTTC.

The rearrangement links TRBV13 to TRBJ2-5; weak D call: TRBD2 (5 bases). CDR3 length equals 18 residues. CDR1 and CDR2 from the germline V gene are PRHDT and FYEKMQ (reference sequence). Trimming removed 0 bases at V and 5 bases at J, with 22 bases between. CDR3 DNA sequence: TGTGCCAGCAGCTTAGGCCGTTCTAGCCTTGCTGGGATGGAGACCCAGTACTTC. Translated, it gives CASSLGRSSLAGMETQYF.

The chain has TRBV5-6 and TRBJ1-4; D unresolved. The CDR3 totals 15 residues. V lost 2 bases and J lost 5, with 13 bases in between. The germline V gene has CDR1 SGHDT and CDR2 YYEEEE. In DNA form, the CDR3 reads TGTGCCAGCAGCTTCTTTGGTATGGAGAATGAAAAACTGTTTTTT. Translated, it gives CASSFFGMENEKLFF.

This chain joins TRBV7-3 and TRBJ2-1, with 8 positions matching TRBD1. V was clipped by 8 bases and J by 6 bases; unmatched bases: 9. Germline V CDR1 and CDR2: SGHTA, FQGTGA. The length of the CDR3 is 14 residues. In DNA form, the CDR3 reads TGTGCCAGCGCGCGGCAGGGGGCATTCAATGAGCAGTTCTTC. As protein: CASARQGAFNEQFF.

This clonotype was observed a handful of times. This chain links TRBV15 with TRBJ2-3; 7 nucleotides line up with TRBD1. This CDR3 has 14 amino acids. Germline trimming cut 2 bases from V and 5 bases from J; bases unmatched to any gene: 4. Germline V gene lookup returns CDR1 LNHNV and CDR2 YYDKDF (reference sequence). CDR3 loop: CATSRSSGGDTQYF. For the CDR3, the DNA is TGTGCCACCAGCAGATCTTCAGGGGGAGATACGCAGTATTTT.

The sample holds one count of this clonotype. V gene TRBV18 combines with J gene TRBJ2-7; possibly TRBD1 or TRBD2 for D (5 bases each). Between the trimmed V and J ends, which lost 2 bases and 7 bases, there was a span of 12 bases. From germline, CDR1 is KGHSH and CDR2 LQKENI. This CDR3 contains 13 residues. The CDR3 DNA sequence: TGTGCCAGCTCACCAAGGATCGGGGCGGAGCAGTACTTC. It codes for CASSPRIGAEQYF. Together with reference TRBV18 and TRBJ2-7, the CDR3 gives the full variable domain: NAGVMQNPRHLVRRRGQEARLRCSPMKGHSHVYWYRQLPEEGLKFMVYLQKENIIDESGMPKERFSAEFPKEGPSILRIQQVVRGDSAAYFCASSPRIGAEQYFGPGTRLTVT.

The rearrangement joins TRBV9 to TRBJ2-3, with 11 bases matching TRBD1. From germline, CDR1 is SGDLS and CDR2 YYNGEE. V was pared by 4 bases and J by 6 bases, with 7 bases of the junction left unmatched. CDR3 size: 15 residues. The CDR3 is CASSPEDRGLDTQYF. Written as DNA, the CDR3 is TGTGCCAGCAGCCCAGAGGACAGGGGGCTCGATACGCAGTATTTT.

The V call is TRBV2, the J call TRBJ2-3, with D possibly matching TRBD2 (6 bases). There are 12 residues in the CDR3. Germline V gene sequence: CDR1 SNHLY, CDR2 FYNNEI. The V end was cut by 6 bases, the J end by 7 bases, with 11 bases between. CDR3 loop: CASRDGSYTQYF. The DNA for the CDR3 is TGTGCCAGCAGGGACGGGAGTTATACGCAGTATTTT.

This clonotype was seen at least ten times. The chain's CDR3 is CSVAGLAGGSTDTQYF. In DNA form, the CDR3 reads TGCAGCGTTGCAGGGCTAGCGGGGGGTAGCACAGATACGCAGTATTTT. This chain links TRBV29-1 with TRBJ2-3; 11 bases are a match to TRBD2. This CDR3 region has 16 residues. The germline V gene has CDR1 SQVTM and CDR2 ANQGSEA. The ends lost 4 bases at V and 0 bases at J; junction bases unmatched: 6.

This chain links TRBV25-1 with TRBJ1-5; 8 bases are shared with TRBD1. Trimming removed 3 bases from V and 6 bases from J; junction bases left unmatched: 4. This CDR3 has 14 residues. CDR1 is MGHDK, CDR2 SYGVNS, per germline. The CDR3 loop is CASSDRGPGQPQHF. The CDR3 nucleotides read TGTGCCAGCAGTGACAGGGGGCCTGGTCAGCCCCAGCATTTT.

The V call is TRBV12-3 or TRBV12-4, the J call TRBJ2-7; D is unresolved. Trimming cost V 3 bases and J 4 bases, with 7 bases left between them. The CDR3 spans 12 residues. CDR3 loop: CASSLTRYEQYF. The CDR3 nucleotides read TGTGCCAGCAGTTTGACGAGATACGAGCAGTACTTC.

This clonotype was observed a few times. V and J are TRBV4-2 and TRBJ2-1; D gene unclear. Germline CDR1 and CDR2: LGHNA and YNFKEQ. The V end was cut by 0 bases, the J end by 7 bases, with 16 bases between. The length of the CDR3 is 16 residues. CDR3 protein: CASSQEGSSTRNEQFF. In nucleotides, the CDR3 is TGTGCCAGCAGCCAAGAAGGGTCTAGTACTCGGAATGAGCAGTTCTTC.

Concerning this clonotype itself: A much larger clone differs from this one at a single base, so this may be a read error. The genes are TRBV9 and TRBJ2-1; 9 bases align to TRBD2. The germline CDR1 and CDR2 sequences are SGDLS and YYNGEE. V gave up 2 bases and J gave up 2 bases; unmatched junction bases: 2. CDR3 length: 15 residues. Here the CDR3 DNA reads TGTGCCAGCAGCGTTAGCGGGAGCACCTACAATGAGCAGTTCTTC. Protein product: CASSVSGSTYNEQFF. The full variable domain, rest sourced from reference TRBV9 and TRBJ2-1, is DSGVTQTPKHLITATGQRVTLRCSPRSGDLSVYWYQQSLDQGLQFLIQYYNGEERAKGNILERFSAQQFPDLHSELNLSSLELGDSALYFCASSVSGSTYNEQFFGPGTRLTVL.

The rearrangement joins TRBV6-6 to TRBJ1-6; possible D gene TRBD1, 6 bases. The V end was cut by 6 bases, the J end by 6 bases, with 9 bases between. The CDR3 length is 13 residues. Germline CDR1 is MNHNY and CDR2 is SVGAGI (reference sequence). The CDR3 spells CASRAGVNSPLHF. In nucleotides, the CDR3 is TGTGCCAGCAGGGCAGGGGTTAATTCACCCCTCCACTTT.

The V gene is TRBV7-2, the J gene TRBJ2-5; TRBD2 matches at 8 bases. The assigned J gene may be wrong: the sequence end matches TRBJ2-7 better. CDR3 length: 15 residues. Germline V gives CDR1 SGHTA, CDR2 FQGNSA. As DNA, the CDR3 is TGTGCCAGCAGCTTACAAATGGCGGGAGGATACGAGCAGTACTTC. Protein: CASSLQMAGGYEQYF.

The V and J genes are TRBV5-1 and TRBJ2-5, with 8 bases identical to TRBD1. Per the germline V gene, CDR1 is SGHRS and CDR2 is YFSETQ. There are 15 residues in the CDR3. V lost 5 bases and J lost 0; bases outside the gene matches: 6. For the CDR3, the DNA is TGCGCCAGCAGGTTACGGACAGGGTACCAAGAGACCCAGTACTTC. Residues: CASRLRTGYQETQYF.

V is TRBV20-1 and J is TRBJ2-1, with D possibly TRBD2 on 6 matching bases. Between the trimmed V and J ends, which lost 3 bases and 0 bases, there was a span of 21 bases. This CDR3 spans 18 amino acids. CDR1 is DFQATT, CDR2 SNEGSKA, per germline (reference sequence). CDR3: CSASLAGGRGSSYNEQFF. For the CDR3, the DNA is TGCAGTGCTAGTCTGGCCGGGGGACGGGGGAGCTCCTACAATGAGCAGTTCTTC.